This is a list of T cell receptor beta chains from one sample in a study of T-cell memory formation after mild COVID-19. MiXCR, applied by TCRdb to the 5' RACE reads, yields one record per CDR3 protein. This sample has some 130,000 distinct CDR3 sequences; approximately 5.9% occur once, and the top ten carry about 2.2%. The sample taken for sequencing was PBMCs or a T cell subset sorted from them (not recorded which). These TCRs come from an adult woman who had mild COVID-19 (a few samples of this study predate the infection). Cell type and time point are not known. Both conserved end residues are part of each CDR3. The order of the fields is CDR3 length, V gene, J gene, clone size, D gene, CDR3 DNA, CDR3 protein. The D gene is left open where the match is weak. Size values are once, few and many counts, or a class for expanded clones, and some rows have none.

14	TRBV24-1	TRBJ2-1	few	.	TGTGCCACCAGTGATTTGCTAGGGAAGAGTGAGCAGTTCTTC	CATSDLLGKSEQFF
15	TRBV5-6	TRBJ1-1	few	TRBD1	TGTGCCAGCAGCTTGGATCAGGGGGCATGGACTGAAGCTTTCTTT	CASSLDQGAWTEAFF
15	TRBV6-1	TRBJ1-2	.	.	TGTGCCAGCATGATATCCGCCAGGGACAACTATGGCTACACCTTC	CASMISARDNYGYTF
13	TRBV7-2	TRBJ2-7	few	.	TGTGCCAGCAGCGCGGTCCCCCCCTACGAGCAGTACTTC	CASSAVPPYEQYF
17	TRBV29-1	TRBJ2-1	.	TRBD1	TGCAGCGTTGAAGATCTTGGCAGGGGGTTTGTTTTCAATGAGCAGTTCTTC	CSVEDLGRGFVFNEQFF
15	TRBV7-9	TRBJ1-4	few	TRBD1	TGTGCCAGCAGCTTGGGGGACAGGGCTAATGAAAAACTGTTTTTT	CASSLGDRANEKLFF
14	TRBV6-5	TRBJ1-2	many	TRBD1	TGTGCCAGCAGGGGTAGACAGGGCGGTGGTGGCTACACCTTC	CASRGRQGGGGYTF
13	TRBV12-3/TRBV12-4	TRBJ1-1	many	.	TGTGCCAGCAGTTTGGGGCAAGGGGCTGAAGCTTTCTTT	CASSLGQGAEAFF
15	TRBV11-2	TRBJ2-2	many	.	TGTGCCAGCAGCCCCTTACCGGGGAGCACCGGGGAGCTGTTTTTT	CASSPLPGSTGELFF
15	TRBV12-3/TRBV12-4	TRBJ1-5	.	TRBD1	TGTGCCAGCAGTCCCCCCATAGACAGGGATCAGCCCCAGCATTTT	CASSPPIDRDQPQHF
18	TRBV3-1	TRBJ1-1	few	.	TGTGCCAGCAGCCAAGAAGGCGTCAGGGGAATGCTGAACACTGAAGCTTTCTTT	CASSQEGVRGMLNTEAFF
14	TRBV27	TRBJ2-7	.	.	TGTGCCAGCAGTTCGGGGTACCGCTCCTACGAGCAGTACTTC	CASSSGYRSYEQYF
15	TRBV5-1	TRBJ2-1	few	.	TGCGCCAGCAGCTCGAGGAGTATCTCCTACAATGAGCAGTTCTTC	CASSSRSISYNEQFF
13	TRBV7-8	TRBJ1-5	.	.	TGTGCCAGCAGCCAAGACAGAAATCAGCCCCAGCATTTT	CASSQDRNQPQHF
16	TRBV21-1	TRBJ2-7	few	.	TGTGCCAGCAGCGAGCGCCGGGACAGGGGGAACTACGAGCAGTACTTC	CASSERRDRGNYEQYF
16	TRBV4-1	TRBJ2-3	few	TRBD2	TGCGCCAGCAGGCGGACGAGCGGGGGACTCACAGATACGCAGTATTTT	CASRRTSGGLTDTQYF
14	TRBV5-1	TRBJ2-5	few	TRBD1	TGCGCCAGCAGCGGCGGGACAGGGGGCGCACCCCAGTACTTC	CASSGGTGGAPQYF
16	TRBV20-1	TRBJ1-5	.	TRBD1	TGCAGTGCTAGAACGGCAGGGGGCCTGTGGAATCAGCCCCAGCATTTT	CSARTAGGLWNQPQHF
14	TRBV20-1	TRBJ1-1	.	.	TGCAGTGCAAGGGACGCCGGAGGGAGCACTGAAGCTTTCTTT	CSARDAGGSTEAFF
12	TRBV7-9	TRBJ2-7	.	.	TGTGCCAGCAGCATCTCGGCCTACGAGCAGTACTTC	CASSISAYEQYF
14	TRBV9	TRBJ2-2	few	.	TGTGCCAGCAGCGTAGGACAGGCCCTCGGGGAGCTGTTTTTT	CASSVGQALGELFF
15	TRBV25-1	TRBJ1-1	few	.	TGTGCCAGCAGTGAATCTCTGACCCTGAACACTGAAGCTTTCTTT	CASSESLTLNTEAFF
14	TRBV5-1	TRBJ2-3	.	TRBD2	TGCGCCAGTCACCGCGGGGGGACCACAGATACGCAGTATTTT	CASHRGGTTDTQYF
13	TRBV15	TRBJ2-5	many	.	TGTGCCACCAGCCCAGCGGTCACAGAGACCCAGTACTTC	CATSPAVTETQYF
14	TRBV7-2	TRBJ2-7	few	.	TGTGCCAGCAGCATACAGGGTGGTCTTTACGAGCAGTACTTC	CASSIQGGLYEQYF
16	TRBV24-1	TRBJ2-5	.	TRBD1	TGTGCCACCAGTGATCCGGGGACAGGGAGAGGAGAGACCCAGTACTTC	CATSDPGTGRGETQYF
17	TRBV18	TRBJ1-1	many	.	TGTGCCAGCTCACCAGGCATTGCTAGGGGAGGGTACACTGAAGCTTTCTTT	CASSPGIARGGYTEAFF
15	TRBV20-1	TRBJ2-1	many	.	TGCAGTGCTAGAGATCTTATCCACGATTTAGATGAGCAGTTCTTC	CSARDLIHDLDEQFF
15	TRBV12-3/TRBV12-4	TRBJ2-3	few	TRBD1	TGTGCCAGCAGTTTAACCGGGACAGGGGCAGATACGCAGTATTTT	CASSLTGTGADTQYF
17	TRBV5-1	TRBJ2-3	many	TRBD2	TGCGCCAGCAGCTCCTCTACTAGCGGGGGACTCACAGATACGCAGTATTTT	CASSSSTSGGLTDTQYF
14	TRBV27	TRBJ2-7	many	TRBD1	TGTGCCAGCGGCAACTCGGACAGGGCGGGCGAGCAGTACTTC	CASGNSDRAGEQYF
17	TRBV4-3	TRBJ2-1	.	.	TGCGCCAGCAGCCAAGGGCCTAGCCAAAGGCCATACAATGAGCAGTTCTTC	CASSQGPSQRPYNEQFF
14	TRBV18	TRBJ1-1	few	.	TGTGCCAGCTCACCACACCCACAGAACACTGAAGCTTTCTTT	CASSPHPQNTEAFF
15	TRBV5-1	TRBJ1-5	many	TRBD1	TGCGCCAGCAGCCCGACAGGGGGTACCAATCAGCCCCAGCATTTT	CASSPTGGTNQPQHF
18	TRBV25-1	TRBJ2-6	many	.	TGTGCCAGCAGCGCCCCTGTTAGTGGGGGTTCTGGGGCCAACGTCCTGACTTTC	CASSAPVSGGSGANVLTF
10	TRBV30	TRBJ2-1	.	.	TGTGCCTGGAACGGGGCTAGCCCGTTCTTC	CAWNGASPFF